Listed below are T cell receptor beta chains from one sample, sequenced in a study of blood T cell repertoires in COVID-19. The protocol was immunoSEQ multiplex PCR, while the TCRdb copy is restricted to in-frame clones and leaves out a portion. The sample gives some 190,000 clones, 70% to 80% of which show up once; over 13% is in the top ten. Sequenced sample: PBMCs or T cells enriched from blood (not recorded which). The source is a man in his fifties or sixties who had been exposed to COVID-19. The CDR3 runs from the conserved cysteine through the conserved F or W. The D gene is left open where the match is weak.

V gene: TRBV7-2; J gene: TRBJ2-2; CDR3 length: 15; D gene: TRBD2; CDR3 protein: CASSSTSGRAGELFF
V gene: TRBV5-4; J gene: TRBJ2-7; CDR3 length: 15; D gene: -; CDR3 protein: CASSPTDQPTYEQYF
V gene: TRBV7-3; J gene: TRBJ2-2; CDR3 length: 15; D gene: -; CDR3 protein: CASSSRQTNTGELFF
V gene: TRBV30; J gene: TRBJ2-7; CDR3 length: 11; D gene: -; CDR3 protein: CAWSVGVEQYF
V gene: TRBV27; J gene: TRBJ1-1; CDR3 length: 16; D gene: -; CDR3 protein: CASSPRRAIGYTEAFF
V gene: TRBV10-1; J gene: TRBJ2-1; CDR3 length: 15; D gene: TRBD2; CDR3 protein: CANWGASGRYNEQFF
V gene: TRBV16; J gene: TRBJ1-2; CDR3 length: 16; D gene: -; CDR3 protein: CASSPTTGYSSYGYTF
V gene: TRBV5-1; J gene: TRBJ1-4; CDR3 length: 16; D gene: -; CDR3 protein: CASSLAPGLTNEKLFF
V gene: TRBV28; J gene: TRBJ1-1; CDR3 length: 13; D gene: -; CDR3 protein: CASSGTSNTEAFF
V gene: TRBV9; J gene: TRBJ2-7; CDR3 length: 15; D gene: TRBD2; CDR3 protein: CASSVEGGSSYEQYF
V gene: TRBV9; J gene: TRBJ2-2; CDR3 length: 16; D gene: TRBD1; CDR3 protein: CASSVTATGGTGELFF
V gene: TRBV28; J gene: TRBJ1-2; CDR3 length: 14; D gene: TRBD1; CDR3 protein: CASSLTGGNYGYTF
V gene: TRBV30; J gene: TRBJ2-7; CDR3 length: 16; D gene: -; CDR3 protein: CAWSVLGGSHLGEQYF
V gene: TRBV3-1/TRBV3-2; J gene: TRBJ2-1; CDR3 length: 15; D gene: -; CDR3 protein: CASSPRAGSGDEQFF
V gene: TRBV19; J gene: TRBJ1-2; CDR3 length: 17; D gene: -; CDR3 protein: CASSDPYFKTGSYGYTF
V gene: TRBV7-9; J gene: TRBJ2-1; CDR3 length: 11; D gene: -; CDR3 protein: CASSPSLEQFF
V gene: TRBV4-3; J gene: TRBJ2-3; CDR3 length: 14; D gene: -; CDR3 protein: CASSPHQGADTQYF
V gene: TRBV19; J gene: TRBJ1-2; CDR3 length: 17; D gene: TRBD1; CDR3 protein: CASSMTGQGVKVYGYTF
V gene: TRBV9; J gene: TRBJ2-1; CDR3 length: 15; D gene: TRBD1; CDR3 protein: CASSAGGTGVNEQFF
V gene: TRBV6-4; J gene: TRBJ1-1; CDR3 length: 14; D gene: -; CDR3 protein: CASSVGGESGEAFF
V gene: TRBV5-1; J gene: TRBJ2-2; CDR3 length: 15; D gene: -; CDR3 protein: CASSATGSHTGELFF
V gene: TRBV2; J gene: TRBJ2-4; CDR3 length: 13; D gene: -; CDR3 protein: CASSAGPQNIQYF
V gene: TRBV6-5; J gene: TRBJ1-2; CDR3 length: 13; D gene: TRBD1; CDR3 protein: CASRRQGTDGYTF
V gene: TRBV6-5; J gene: TRBJ2-7; CDR3 length: 13; D gene: TRBD2; CDR3 protein: CASSIGLVTGQYF
V gene: TRBV12-2; J gene: TRBJ2-7; CDR3 length: 15; D gene: -; CDR3 protein: CASRLRQGVTYEQYF
V gene: TRBV5-4; J gene: TRBJ1-2; CDR3 length: 14; D gene: TRBD1; CDR3 protein: CASSLQGADYGYTF
V gene: TRBV28; J gene: TRBJ2-3; CDR3 length: 13; D gene: TRBD2; CDR3 protein: CASSRGGEDTQYF
V gene: TRBV27; J gene: TRBJ2-3; CDR3 length: 15; D gene: TRBD2; CDR3 protein: CASSLGTSDTDTQYF
V gene: TRBV2; J gene: TRBJ1-6; CDR3 length: 15; D gene: -; CDR3 protein: CASRPLGVGNSPLHF
V gene: TRBV6-1; J gene: TRBJ1-2; CDR3 length: 15; D gene: TRBD1; CDR3 protein: CASSHIGQGQGGYTF
V gene: TRBV28; J gene: TRBJ2-7; CDR3 length: 13; D gene: -; CDR3 protein: CASSMRISYEQYF
V gene: TRBV28; J gene: TRBJ1-2; CDR3 length: 17; D gene: -; CDR3 protein: CASSLRQGPGLYYGYTF
V gene: TRBV24-1; J gene: TRBJ2-1; CDR3 length: 15; D gene: TRBD2; CDR3 protein: CATSDPSGEYNEQFF
V gene: TRBV7-2; J gene: TRBJ1-2; CDR3 length: 17; D gene: TRBD1; CDR3 protein: CATSQWGGTGGNYGYTF
V gene: TRBV10-3; J gene: TRBJ2-7; CDR3 length: 11; D gene: -; CDR3 protein: CAISDYPEQYF
V gene: TRBV11-3; J gene: TRBJ2-2; CDR3 length: 15; D gene: -; CDR3 protein: CASSLVAGGTGELFF
V gene: TRBV6-4; J gene: TRBJ2-7; CDR3 length: 15; D gene: TRBD2; CDR3 protein: CASSPQAGVGSEQYF
V gene: TRBV28; J gene: TRBJ1-1; CDR3 length: 12; D gene: -; CDR3 protein: CAGRIQGWTAFF
V gene: TRBV24-1; J gene: TRBJ2-7; CDR3 length: 16; D gene: -; CDR3 protein: CATSAPGQGSSYEQYF
V gene: TRBV11-2; J gene: TRBJ2-7; CDR3 length: 13; D gene: -; CDR3 protein: CASSGGATYEQYF
V gene: TRBV7-9; J gene: TRBJ2-5; CDR3 length: 13; D gene: -; CDR3 protein: CASTAGSQETQYF
V gene: TRBV28; J gene: TRBJ1-2; CDR3 length: 13; D gene: -; CDR3 protein: CASSRRDPRGYTF
V gene: TRBV28; J gene: TRBJ1-5; CDR3 length: 16; D gene: -; CDR3 protein: CASSPGRTLGGQPQHF
V gene: TRBV7-9; J gene: TRBJ2-3; CDR3 length: 18; D gene: TRBD2; CDR3 protein: CASSHTGASGRSTDTQYF
V gene: TRBV30; J gene: TRBJ2-3; CDR3 length: 17; D gene: TRBD2; CDR3 protein: CAWSLRRVAGGADTQYF
V gene: TRBV5-1; J gene: TRBJ2-3; CDR3 length: 15; D gene: -; CDR3 protein: CASSPLQAGRDTQYF
V gene: TRBV5-5; J gene: TRBJ1-6; CDR3 length: 15; D gene: TRBD1; CDR3 protein: CASSTTGTGGSPLHF
V gene: TRBV19; J gene: TRBJ1-5; CDR3 length: 12; D gene: -; CDR3 protein: CASSDPGDPQHF
V gene: TRBV27; J gene: TRBJ1-2; CDR3 length: 13; D gene: -; CDR3 protein: CASSLSYGYGYTF
V gene: TRBV9; J gene: TRBJ2-1; CDR3 length: 15; D gene: TRBD2; CDR3 protein: CASSVSGRGYNEQFF
V gene: TRBV5-1; J gene: TRBJ2-5; CDR3 length: 16; D gene: TRBD1; CDR3 protein: CASSWPGQGGVKTQYF
V gene: TRBV5-4; J gene: TRBJ1-1; CDR3 length: 14; D gene: TRBD1; CDR3 protein: CASSLNRGPEQAFF
V gene: TRBV30; J gene: TRBJ2-1; CDR3 length: 19; D gene: TRBD2; CDR3 protein: CAWNFALAGGYSWDNEQFF
V gene: TRBV28; J gene: TRBJ1-1; CDR3 length: 14; D gene: -; CDR3 protein: CASSLTRPEPEAFF
V gene: TRBV11-3; J gene: TRBJ2-7; CDR3 length: 16; D gene: TRBD2; CDR3 protein: CASSLGLAGPSYEQYF
V gene: TRBV29-1; J gene: TRBJ2-2; CDR3 length: 14; D gene: -; CDR3 protein: CSVKEGTNTGELFF
V gene: TRBV27; J gene: TRBJ2-7; CDR3 length: 15; D gene: TRBD2; CDR3 protein: CASSLLAGVGNEQYF
V gene: TRBV29-1; J gene: TRBJ1-1; CDR3 length: 15; D gene: -; CDR3 protein: CSVGPGSWKNTEAFF
V gene: TRBV3-1/TRBV3-2; J gene: TRBJ2-3; CDR3 length: 15; D gene: TRBD2; CDR3 protein: CASSQDLAGQRTQYF
V gene: TRBV5-6; J gene: TRBJ2-7; CDR3 length: 16; D gene: -; CDR3 protein: CASSLGTALVPYEQYF